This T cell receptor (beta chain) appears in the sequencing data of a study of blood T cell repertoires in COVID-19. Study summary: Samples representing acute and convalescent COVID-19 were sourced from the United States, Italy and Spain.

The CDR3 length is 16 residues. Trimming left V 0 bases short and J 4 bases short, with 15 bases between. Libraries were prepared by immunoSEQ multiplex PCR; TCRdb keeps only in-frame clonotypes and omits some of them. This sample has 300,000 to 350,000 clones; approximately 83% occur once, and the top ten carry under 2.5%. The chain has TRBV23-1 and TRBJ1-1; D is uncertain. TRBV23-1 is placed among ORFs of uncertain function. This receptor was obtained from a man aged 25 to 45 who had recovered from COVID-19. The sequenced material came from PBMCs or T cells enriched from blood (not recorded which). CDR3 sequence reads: CASSQSRPLAGTEAFF. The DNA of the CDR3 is TGCGCCAGCAGTCAATCGAGGCCTCTCGCGGGCACTGAAGCTTTCTTT.